The 26 T cell receptor beta chains below were found in one sample sequenced in a study of chemoradiotherapy in HPV16-positive cancers. Libraries were prepared by immunoSEQ multiplex PCR; TCRdb keeps only in-frame clonotypes and omits some of them. The table lists approximately 1,500 clones, 70% to 90% of them singletons. The sample consisted of tumor tissue, taken from a patient who underwent chemoradiotherapy. Receptor source: a human donor with HPV-associated anogenital cancer.

The V gene is TRBV2, the J gene TRBJ2-1, with D possibly TRBD1 on 6 matching bases. Germline assignment: CDR1 SNHLY and CDR2 FYNNEI. The CDR3 is 13 amino acids. V was clipped by 5 bases and J by 5 bases, with 10 bases between them. Here the CDR3 DNA reads TGTGCCAGCAGTACCGACAGGCACAATGAGCAGTTCTTC. It specifies CASSTDRHNEQFF.

The rearrangement uses TRBV7-9 and TRBJ2-7; D possibly corresponds to TRBD2 (5 bases). Trimming removed 4 bases from V and 4 bases from J, with 8 bases in between. Looked up from germline, CDR1 is SEHNR and CDR2 is FQNEAQ (reference sequence). CDR3 size: 12 residues. CDR3 bases: TGTGCCAGCAGCTCCTCGGGGTACGAGCAGTACTTC. This gives the protein CASSSSGYEQYF.

The chain joins TRBV11-3 to TRBJ1-3; D uncertain. The CDR3 runs to 16 residues. V gave up 4 bases and J gave up 2 bases, with 15 bases separating them. Germline CDR1 reads SGHNT; CDR2 reads YENEEA. This chain's CDR3 is CASSSDVLKAGNTIYF. The CDR3 DNA sequence: TGTGCCAGCAGCTCGGATGTCCTGAAGGCTGGAAACACCATATATTTT.

The chain joins TRBV2 to TRBJ1-5, with 10 bases aligning to TRBD1. Trimming cost V 6 bases and J 7 bases; bases outside gene matches: 6. The CDR3 extends over 14 amino acids. CDR1 and CDR2 from the germline V gene are SNHLY and FYNNEI. CDR3 bases: TGTGCCAGCAGCTCGGGACAGGGGTCCCAGCCCCAGCATTTT. Translation gives CASSSGQGSQPQHF.

This chain connects TRBV4-1 to TRBJ2-5, with 9 nucleotides matching TRBD1. Germline lookup yields CDR1 MGHRA and CDR2 YSYEKL. V lost 0 bases to trimming and J lost 5 bases; unmatched junction nucleotides: 7. CDR3 size: 16 residues. The CDR3 loop is CASSQDNTGGEETQYF. The CDR3 DNA sequence: TGCGCCAGCAGCCAAGACAACACAGGGGGCGAGGAGACCCAGTACTTC.

The rearrangement joins TRBV5-5 to TRBJ2-7; 7 bases map to TRBD2. There are 15 residues in the CDR3. Germline loops: CDR1 SGHKS, CDR2 YYEKEE (reference sequence). The ends lost 5 bases at V and 3 bases at J; junction bases unmatched: 11. CDR3 bases: TGTGCCAGCAGTTACTCACCGGGAGGAAACTACGAGCAGTACTTC. It yields the protein CASSYSPGGNYEQYF.

The chain carries TRBV5-6 and TRBJ2-7; D gene uncertain. The germline V and J ends were trimmed by 4 bases and 6 bases, with 14 bases remaining between them. The CDR3 extends over 13 amino acids. Germline assignment: CDR1 SGHDT and CDR2 YYEEEE. CDR3 coding DNA: TGTGCCAGCAGCAGGCTCGCGGTGGTCGAGCAGTACTTC. It encodes CASSRLAVVEQYF.

This rearrangement joins TRBV7-9 to TRBJ1-2; D not certain. Deletions cut 3 bases from V and 6 bases from J, with 11 bases between. The CDR3 is made up of 13 amino acids. CDR1 and CDR2 (germline): SEHNR, FQNEAQ (reference sequence). CDR3 in amino acids: CASSLMGRDGYTF. In DNA, the CDR3 is TGTGCCAGCAGCTTGATGGGGAGAGATGGCTACACCTTC.

This chain connects TRBV28 to TRBJ2-7; 7 positions agree with TRBD1. In germline, CDR1 is MDHEN, CDR2 SYDVKM. Germline trimming cut 2 bases from V and 11 bases from J; bases unmatched to any gene: 3. This CDR3 is 11 amino acids long. The CDR3 spells CASSLTGTEYF. The CDR3 DNA is TGTGCCAGCAGTTTAACCGGGACAGAGTACTTC. The full variable domain, its missing parts supplied by reference TRBV28 and TRBJ2-7, is DVKVTQSSRYLVKRTGEKVFLECVQDMDHENMFWYRQDPGLGLRLIYFSYDVKMKEKGDIPEGYSVSREKKERFSLILESASTNQTSMYLCASSLTGTEYFGPGTRLTVT.

The CDR3 nucleotides are TGTGCCAGCAGCCCCCGTCGGGAGGGAAGAGGTGAAAAACTGTTTTTT. Translating gives CASSPRREGRGEKLFF. V gene TRBV14 combines with J gene TRBJ1-4, with D hard to call. Looked up from germline, CDR1 is SGHDN and CDR2 is FVKESK. V lost 4 bases to trimming and J lost 7 bases, with 19 bases between them. The CDR3 has 16 amino acids.

The V gene is TRBV10-3, the J gene TRBJ2-5; 8 nucleotides line up with TRBD2. The CDR3 is 14 amino acids. Germline V gene data show CDR1 as ENHRY and CDR2 as SYGVKD. V was pared by 4 bases and J by 3 bases, with 4 bases of the junction left unmatched. CDR3 in DNA: TGTGCCATCAGTGCGGGACTAGAAGAAGAGACCCAGTACTTC. Protein product: CAISAGLEEETQYF.

The genes are TRBV9 and TRBJ2-5; D perhaps matches TRBD2 (6 bases). CDR3 size: 14 residues. CDR1 and CDR2 from the germline V gene are SGDLS and YYNGEE. Deletions cut 2 bases from V and 5 bases from J, with 13 bases between. The CDR3 reads CASSVWASEETQYF. The CDR3 DNA follows: TGTGCCAGCAGCGTGTGGGCTAGCGAGGAGACCCAGTACTTC.

The V gene is TRBV18, the J gene TRBJ2-1; maybe TRBD2 (5 bases). CDR3 length equals 15 residues. V gave up 2 bases and J gave up 0 bases, with 8 bases separating them. CDR1 KGHSH and CDR2 LQKENI come from the germline V gene. CDR3 sequence reads: CASSPTSLSYNEQFF. The CDR3, as DNA: TGTGCCAGCTCACCAACTAGTCTCTCCTACAATGAGCAGTTCTTC.

The genes are TRBV19 and TRBJ1-5; TRBD1 might be the D (5 bases). Trimming left V 5 bases short and J 2 bases short, with 10 bases between. The CDR3 is made up of 14 amino acids. Germline CDR1 reads LNHDA; CDR2 reads SQIVND (reference sequence). The CDR3 is CASSPWGGNQPQHF. In DNA form, the CDR3 reads TGTGCCAGTAGTCCATGGGGGGGCAATCAGCCCCAGCATTTT.

V usage is TRBV5-5 and J usage is TRBJ2-7; perhaps TRBD2 as D (6 bases). CDR3 length: 13 residues. Germline values: CDR1 SGHKS, CDR2 YYEKEE (reference sequence). The V and J ends lost 0 bases and 7 bases respectively, with 11 bases between them. The CDR3, as DNA: TGTGCCAGCAGCTTGGGACGGGACTCGGAGCAGTACTTC. Translation gives CASSLGRDSEQYF.

This sequence joins TRBV19 and TRBJ2-7; D possibly uses TRBD1 or TRBD2 (5 bases each). Germline-derived CDR1 and CDR2 are LNHDA and SQIVND (reference sequence). The CDR3 covers 15 residues. V gave up 3 bases and J gave up 8 bases, with 20 bases separating them. The CDR3 protein is CASSISRGPLGKQYF. The CDR3 bases are TGTGCCAGTAGTATTTCGAGGGGCCCCCTCGGGAAGCAGTACTTC.

This clone came up a few times. Other nucleotide sequences in the sample specify the same CDR3. This chain connects TRBV11-2 to TRBJ1-1; maybe TRBD1 (5 bases). Germline CDR1 reads SGHAT; CDR2 reads FQNNGV. V shed 3 bases and J shed 0 bases, with 5 bases lying between them. This CDR3 contains 13 residues. CDR3 amino acids: CASSLGVNTEAFF. The CDR3, as DNA: TGTGCCAGCAGCTTGGGGGTGAACACTGAAGCTTTCTTT.

This chain uses TRBV6-4 with TRBJ2-3; D is undetermined. V lost 0 bases, J lost 2 bases, and 6 bases lay in between. The CDR3 is 14 residues long. CDR1 and CDR2 from the germline V gene are MRHNA and SNTAGT. The CDR3 DNA follows: TGTGCCAGCAGTGACTCATTAGACACAGATACGCAGTATTTT. It is translated as CASSDSLDTDTQYF.

This chain joins TRBV5-1 and TRBJ2-6; the match to TRBD2 covers 9 bases. The CDR3 contains 16 residues. V was pared by 4 bases and J by 4 bases, with 6 bases of the junction left unmatched. Per germline, CDR1 SGHRS and CDR2 YFSETQ. CDR3 bases: TGCGCCAGCAGCCCGACCCTAGCGGGAGGGGCCAACGTCCTGACTTTC. Protein: CASSPTLAGGANVLTF.

The V and J genes are TRBV30 and TRBJ1-6; TRBD1 agrees at 7 bases. This CDR3 comprises 16 residues. V lost 3 bases, J lost 10 bases, and 15 bases stayed unmatched. Per germline, CDR1 GTSNPN and CDR2 SVGIG (reference sequence). Here the CDR3 DNA reads TGTGCCTGGAGCCCGACAGGGATCGATCGGAACTCACCCCTCCACTTT. Translation gives CAWSPTGIDRNSPLHF.

The chain joins TRBV4-1 to TRBJ2-5; TRBD2 agrees at 7 bases. From germline, CDR1 is MGHRA and CDR2 YSYEKL. The CDR3 is 17 amino acids. With 3 bases clipped from V and 2 bases from J, the junction kept 12 bases outside the gene matches. DNA for the CDR3: TGCGCCAGCAGCCATCGTTTCTCCGGGACTATACAAGAGACCCAGTACTTC. Residues: CASSHRFSGTIQETQYF.

The V and J genes are TRBV10-3 and TRBJ1-2, with 7 bases fitting TRBD1. Germline V gene lookup returns CDR1 ENHRY and CDR2 SYGVKD. Trimming took 5 bases from V and 8 from J; bases not matched to a gene: 5. This CDR3 is 12 amino acids long. The CDR3 DNA follows: TGTGCCATCAGTCCCGACAGGGACGGCTACACCTTC. Translated, it gives CAISPDRDGYTF.

The V call is TRBV11-3, the J call TRBJ2-6; D is undetermined. V dropped 5 bases and J dropped 5 bases, with 22 bases sitting between them. There are 18 residues in the CDR3. Per germline, CDR1 SGHNT and CDR2 YENEEA. The CDR3 loop reads CASSGGSSRQSRANVLTF. CDR3 coding DNA: TGTGCCAGCAGCGGTGGGTCATCTCGACAAAGTCGGGCCAACGTCCTGACTTTC.

The chain employs TRBV30 and TRBJ2-7, with D tentatively TRBD2 (6 bases). Trimming pared 3 bases from V and 0 bases from J, leaving 15 bases between. The CDR3 sequence is 15 residues long. Per germline, CDR1 GTSNPN and CDR2 SVGIG (reference sequence). The CDR3 loop is CAWSGTGLYSYEQYF. DNA of the CDR3: TGTGCCTGGAGCGGAACGGGACTCTACTCCTACGAGCAGTACTTC.

The V and J genes are TRBV5-1 and TRBJ2-7; D perhaps matches TRBD2 (6 bases). CDR3 length: 13 residues. Trimming removed 2 bases from V and 5 bases from J, with 11 bases in between. The V gene's germline CDR1 is SGHRS and CDR2 YFSETQ. The CDR3 region is CASSLTGENEQYF. CDR3 nucleotides: TGCGCCAGCAGCTTAACGGGAGAAAACGAGCAGTACTTC.

The chain couples TRBV28 to TRBJ2-1; a possible D gene is TRBD2 (7 bases). The ends were cut back, 6 bases at V and 1 base at J, with 13 bases in the middle. CDR3 length: 15 amino acids. The V gene's germline CDR1 is MDHEN and CDR2 SYDVKM. The CDR3 region has the DNA TGTGCCAGCAGACAAGGGGGGGCGTCCTACAATGAGCAGTTCTTC. As protein: CASRQGGASYNEQFF.